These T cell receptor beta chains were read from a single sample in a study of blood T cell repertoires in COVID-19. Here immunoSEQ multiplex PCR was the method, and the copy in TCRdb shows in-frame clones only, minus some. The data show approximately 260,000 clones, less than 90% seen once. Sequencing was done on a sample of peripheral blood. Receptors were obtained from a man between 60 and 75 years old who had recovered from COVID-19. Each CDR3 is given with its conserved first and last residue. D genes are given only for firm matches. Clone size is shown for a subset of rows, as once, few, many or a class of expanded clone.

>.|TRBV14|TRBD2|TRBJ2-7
TGTGCCAGCAGCTCCCCCTCCTGGGGGGGGACGGGACGAACCCAGTACGAGCAGTACTTC
CASSSPSWGGTGRTQYEQYF
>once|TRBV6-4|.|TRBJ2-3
TGTGCCAGCAGCCTCGAAATGGGGCACCGAACAGATACGCAGTATTTT
CASSLEMGHRTDTQYF
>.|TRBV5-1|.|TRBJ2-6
TGCGCCAGCAGCTCCAGCAGGGTATCTGGGGCCAACGTCCTGACTTTC
CASSSSRVSGANVLTF
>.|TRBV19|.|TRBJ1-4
TGTGCCTCATTGGGAGGGGCTAATGAAAAACTGTTTTTT
CASLGGANEKLFF
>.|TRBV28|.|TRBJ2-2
TGTGCCAGCAGTCCACCGAGACTGGGCACCGGGGAGCTGTTTTTT
CASSPPRLGTGELFF
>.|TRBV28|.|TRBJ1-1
TGTGCCAGCAGTTTAAATGGGCCAAGTGAAGCTTTCTTT
CASSLNGPSEAFF
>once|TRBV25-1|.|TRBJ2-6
TGTGCCAGCAGCCTCGGGTTGAGCTCTGGGGCCAACGTCCTGACTTTC
CASSLGLSSGANVLTF
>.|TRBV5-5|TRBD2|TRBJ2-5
TGTGCCAGCAGCTTGAACGGGGGACTAGCAGAGACCCAGTACTTC
CASSLNGGLAETQYF
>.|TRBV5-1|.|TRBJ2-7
TGCGCCAGCAGTACAGGCGCCTACGAGCAGTACTTC
CASSTGAYEQYF
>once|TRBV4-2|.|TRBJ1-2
TGTGCCAGCAGCCAAACAACCAACCGGGGTGGGGGGTCGGCTGGCTACACCTTC
CASSQTTNRGGGSAGYTF
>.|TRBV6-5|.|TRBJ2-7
TGTGCCAGCAGTTACGTCGCGACAAGCTCCTACGAGCAGTACTTC
CASSYVATSSYEQYF
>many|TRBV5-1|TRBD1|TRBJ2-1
TGCGCCAGCAGCTTGGGACAGAGGGACAGCTACAATGAGCAGTTCTTC
CASSLGQRDSYNEQFF
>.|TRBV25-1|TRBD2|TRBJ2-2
TGTGCCAGCATCAAAGCGGGAGACACCGGGGAGCTGTTTTTT
CASIKAGDTGELFF
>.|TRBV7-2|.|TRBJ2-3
TGTGCCAGCAGCTTATCCCCATTCCCTAGAACAGATACGCAGTATTTT
CASSLSPFPRTDTQYF
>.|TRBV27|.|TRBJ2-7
TGTGCCAGCAGTTTATCCGCCAGGCCCTCCTACGAGCAGTACTTC
CASSLSARPSYEQYF
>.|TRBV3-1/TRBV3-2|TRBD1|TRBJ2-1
TGTGCCAGCAGCCAAAGTGGGGGACAGGGAGGGTTCTTC
CASSQSGGQGGFF
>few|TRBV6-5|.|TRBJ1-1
TGTGCCAGCAGTCTACGGGGTTGGGAAGCTTTCTTT
CASSLRGWEAFF
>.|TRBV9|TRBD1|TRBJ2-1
TGTGCCAGCAGCGTAGCCGGGACAGAGAACAATGAGCAGTTCTTC
CASSVAGTENNEQFF
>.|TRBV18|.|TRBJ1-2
TGTGCCAGCTCAGACAGATATTCTAACTATGGCTACACCTTC
CASSDRYSNYGYTF
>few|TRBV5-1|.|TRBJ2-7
TGCGCCAGCAGCTTGGCAGTAAACTCCTACGAGCAGTACTTC
CASSLAVNSYEQYF
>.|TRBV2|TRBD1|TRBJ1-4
TGTGCCAGCAGTCTCGGACAGGGGGTTGGGGAAAAACTGTTTTTT
CASSLGQGVGEKLFF
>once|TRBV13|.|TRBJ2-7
TGTGCCAGCACCATGAGCAGACAGGTCAGGCGGTACGAGCAGTACTTC
CASTMSRQVRRYEQYF
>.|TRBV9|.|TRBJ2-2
TGTGCCAGCAGCGCCTCAGGGCGGTTATTTTCCGGGGAGCTGTTTTTT
CASSASGRLFSGELFF